The 16 T cell receptor beta chains presented below share a single source sample, sequenced in a study of T cell responses to AZD1222 COVID-19 vaccine. Libraries were prepared by immunoSEQ multiplex PCR; TCRdb keeps only in-frame clonotypes and omits some of them. The sample has about 120,000 clones; over 75% are singletons. The source material was peripheral blood, sampled on day 0 of AZD1222 vaccination. The receptors were gathered from an adult in good health.

This chain uses TRBV7-2 with TRBJ1-2; D possibly corresponds to TRBD1 (6 bases). V lost 1 base and J lost 3, with 12 bases in between. Germline lookup yields CDR1 SGHTA and CDR2 FQGNSA. The CDR3 extends over 15 amino acids. The CDR3 DNA reads as TGTGCCAGCAGCTTAGAACAGGGACCGTACTATGGCTACACCTTC. It encodes CASSLEQGPYYGYTF.

The CDR3 is CASSEGGRGYGYTF. CDR3 in DNA: TGTGCCAGCAGTGAAGGGGGCCGGGGCTATGGCTACACCTTC. This rearrangement joins TRBV6-1 to TRBJ1-2, with D possibly being TRBD1 (5 bases). The CDR3 is 14 amino acids. Per the germline V gene, CDR1 is MNHNS and CDR2 is SASEGT. V dropped 1 base and J dropped 4 bases, with 10 bases sitting between them.

The chain carries TRBV5-1 and TRBJ1-2; TRBD1 agrees at 7 bases. This CDR3 is built from 13 residues. V lost 1 base and J lost 8; bases outside the gene matches: 5. Germline loops: CDR1 SGHRS, CDR2 YFSETQ. The CDR3 DNA follows: TGCGCCAGCAGCTTGCGACAGGGCGGAGGCTACACCTTC. It yields the protein CASSLRQGGGYTF.

The V gene is TRBV7-9, the J gene TRBJ2-7; D not certain. CDR1 SEHNR and CDR2 FQNEAQ come from the germline V gene (reference sequence). This CDR3 comprises 11 residues. Trimming took 4 bases from V and 4 from J, leaving 5 bases between them. CDR3 coding DNA: TGTGCCAGCAGCTCTTATTACGAGCAGTACTTC. Translation: CASSSYYEQYF.

The chain carries TRBV5-1 and TRBJ1-1; maybe TRBD1 (6 bases). The CDR3 contains 13 residues. With 6 bases removed from V and 4 bases from J, the gap between germline ends came to 13 bases. Germline CDR1 SGHRS, CDR2 YFSETQ. The CDR3 region has the DNA TGCGCCAGCATCCCGGAGGGGGGCACTGAAGCTTTCTTT. It codes for CASIPEGGTEAFF.

The V gene is TRBV15, the J gene TRBJ1-4; TRBD1 might be the D (6 bases). The CDR3 is 14 residues long. Per germline, CDR1 LNHNV and CDR2 YYDKDF (reference sequence). V was cut by 5 bases and J by 4 bases, with 11 bases left in between. The chain's CDR3 is CATSRGAYNEKLFF. CDR3 DNA: TGTGCCACCAGCCGGGGGGCCTATAATGAAAAACTGTTTTTT.

The V call is TRBV6-5, the J call TRBJ2-1; D is unclear. The germline gives CDR1 MNHEY, CDR2 SVGAGI. The CDR3 consists of 12 residues. V shed 9 bases and J shed 5 bases, with 11 bases lying between them. The CDR3: CASSGPNNEQFF. CDR3 in DNA: TGTGCCAGTTCCGGGCCGAACAATGAGCAGTTCTTC.

The chain combines TRBV5-1 with TRBJ2-5, with D unresolved. Germline V gene lookup returns CDR1 SGHRS and CDR2 YFSETQ. Trimming took 0 bases from V and 3 from J, leaving 9 bases between them. The CDR3 runs 14 residues. The CDR3 coding sequence is TGCGCCAGCAGCTTGGACGGCAGAAAAGAGACCCAGTACTTC. Its translation is CASSLDGRKETQYF.

This chain joins TRBV12-3 or TRBV12-4 and TRBJ2-2; possibly TRBD2 for D (5 bases). V was trimmed by 8 bases and J by 5 bases, leaving 12 bases between them. The CDR3 sequence is 13 residues long. CDR3 bases: TGTGCCAGCGGTTACCGGGATACCGGGGAGCTGTTTTTT. Its translation: CASGYRDTGELFF.

This clone was found once. The chain links TRBV5-1 to TRBJ2-7; D ambiguous. CDR1 SGHRS and CDR2 YFSETQ come from the germline V gene. Trimming removed 0 bases at V and 2 bases at J, with 3 bases between. The CDR3 sequence is 12 residues long. As DNA, the CDR3 is TGCGCCAGCAGCTTGGTCGCCTACGAGCAGTACTTC. Translation: CASSLVAYEQYF.

CDR3 sequence (DNA): TGTGCCAGCAGGGAACCCGAGGACAGGGGGCTAGGGGCTTTCTTT. Translating gives CASREPEDRGLGAFF. The rearrangement joins TRBV6-1 to TRBJ1-1, with 11 bases identical to TRBD1. The CDR3 contains 15 residues. Germline trimming cut 6 bases from V and 11 bases from J; bases unmatched to any gene: 14. Germline V gives CDR1 MNHNS, CDR2 SASEGT.

A remark on this clone: The sample carries other DNA sequences with the same CDR3. V is TRBV19 and J is TRBJ1-2; no clear D gene. The CDR3 sequence is 13 residues long. Germline values: CDR1 LNHDA, CDR2 SQIVND (reference sequence). V lost 3 bases, J lost 0 bases, and 5 bases lay in between. As DNA, the CDR3 is TGTGCCAGTAGTATTGGTACTAACTATGGCTACACCTTC. Translated, it gives CASSIGTNYGYTF.

This CDR3 reads CASSLQGRNEKLFF. The CDR3 DNA follows: TGTGCCAGCAGCCTACAGGGGCGTAATGAAAAACTGTTTTTT. The V call is TRBV7-2, the J call TRBJ1-4; TRBD1 agrees at 7 bases. The germline gives CDR1 SGHTA, CDR2 FQGNSA. J gave up 4 bases and V 5 bases, and 4 bases lay outside the gene matches. The CDR3 extends over 14 amino acids.

V usage is TRBV25-1 and J usage is TRBJ1-1, with D perhaps matching TRBD1 (5 bases). The CDR3 has 15 residues. Per germline, CDR1 MGHDK and CDR2 SYGVNS. V was cut by 4 bases and J by 1 base, with 13 bases left in between. CDR3 protein: CASSAGPGRNTEAFF. The CDR3 region has the DNA TGTGCCAGCAGTGCAGGGCCAGGTAGGAACACTGAAGCTTTCTTT.

The gene calls are TRBV7-2 and TRBJ2-5; D possibly corresponds to TRBD1 (5 bases). The ends were cut back, 1 base at V and 1 base at J, with 16 bases in the middle. Germline V lookup: CDR1 SGHTA, CDR2 FQGNSA. The CDR3 loop spans 17 amino acids. The DNA for the CDR3 is TGTGCCAGCAGCTTAGTTTCCCGCAGGGAACCCCAAGAGACCCAGTACTTC. Its translation: CASSLVSRREPQETQYF.

The rearrangement joins TRBV7-2 to TRBJ2-5, with 7 bases matching TRBD2. CDR1 is SGHTA, CDR2 FQGNSA, per germline. The CDR3 length is 15 residues. Trimming at V came to 1 base and at J to 0 bases, leaving 2 bases not matched to a gene. The CDR3 region is CASSLGAGHQETQYF. CDR3 nucleotides: TGTGCCAGCAGCTTAGGAGCGGGGCACCAAGAGACCCAGTACTTC.